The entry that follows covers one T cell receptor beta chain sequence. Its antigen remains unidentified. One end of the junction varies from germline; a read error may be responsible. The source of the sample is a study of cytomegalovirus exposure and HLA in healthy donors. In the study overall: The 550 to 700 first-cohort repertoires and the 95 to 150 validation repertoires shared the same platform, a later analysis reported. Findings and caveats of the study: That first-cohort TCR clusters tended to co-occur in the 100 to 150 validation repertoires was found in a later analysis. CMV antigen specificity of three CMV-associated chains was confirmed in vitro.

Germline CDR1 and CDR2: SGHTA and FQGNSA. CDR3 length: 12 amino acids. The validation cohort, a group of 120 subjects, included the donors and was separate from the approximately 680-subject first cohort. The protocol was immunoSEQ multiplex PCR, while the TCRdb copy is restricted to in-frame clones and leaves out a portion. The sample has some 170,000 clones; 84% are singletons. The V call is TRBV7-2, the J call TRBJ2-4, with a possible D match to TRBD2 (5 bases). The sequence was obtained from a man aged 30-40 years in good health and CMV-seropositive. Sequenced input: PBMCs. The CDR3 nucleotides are TGTGCCAGCAGCCAAGAATCCGGGATTCTGAACTTC. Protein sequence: CASSQESGILNF.